The clone carrying this T cell receptor beta chain was seen more than once but under ten times. Sequencing was performed with immunoSEQ multiplex PCR; in TCRdb, only in-frame clones are kept and a portion is missing. The sample lists about 530,000 clones; nearly 80% were seen once. This specimen comes from a study of shared clonotypes between healthy human individuals. This CDR3 region has 14 residues. Germline trimming cut 9 bases from V and 7 bases from J; bases unmatched to any gene: 9. Germline V CDR1 and CDR2: LNHDA, SQIVND (reference sequence). Adult Caucasians living in Nashville, Tennessee made up all of the donors.

Sequenced: PBMCs. This TCR came from a woman in her thirties or forties in good health. Some clones in this sample may be carry-over from other donors' samples. The chain is built from TRBV19 and TRBJ2-2; 9 nucleotides agree with TRBD2. The CDR3 loop reads CASGPGTSFGELFF. CDR3 DNA: TGTGCCAGCGGACCCGGGACTAGCTTCGGGGAGCTGTTTTTT.